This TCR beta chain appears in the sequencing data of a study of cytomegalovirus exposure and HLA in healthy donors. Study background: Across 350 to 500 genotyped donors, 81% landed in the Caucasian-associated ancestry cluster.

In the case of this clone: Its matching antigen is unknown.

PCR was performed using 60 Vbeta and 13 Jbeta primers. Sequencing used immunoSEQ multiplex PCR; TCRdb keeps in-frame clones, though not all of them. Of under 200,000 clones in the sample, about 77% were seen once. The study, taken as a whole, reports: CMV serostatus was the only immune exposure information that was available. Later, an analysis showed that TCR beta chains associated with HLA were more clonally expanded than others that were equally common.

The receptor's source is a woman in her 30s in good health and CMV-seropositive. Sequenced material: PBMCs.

CDR3 in DNA: TGTGCCAGCAGCTTACAAGCAGGGTCCTACGAGCAGTACTTC. This encodes CASSLQAGSYEQYF. J is TRBJ2-7 and V is TRBV11-2; D might be TRBD1 (5 bases). V was clipped by 2 bases and J by 1 base, with 9 bases between them. CDR1 is SGHAT, CDR2 FQNNGV, per germline. The CDR3 loop spans 14 amino acids. The complete variable domain, with remaining parts taken from reference TRBV11-2 and TRBJ2-7, reads EAGVAQSPRYKIIEKRQSVAFWCNPISGHATLYWYQQILGQGPKLLIQFQNNGVVDDSQLPKDRFSAERLKGVDSTLKIQPAKLEDSAVYLCASSLQAGSYEQYFGPGTRLTVT.